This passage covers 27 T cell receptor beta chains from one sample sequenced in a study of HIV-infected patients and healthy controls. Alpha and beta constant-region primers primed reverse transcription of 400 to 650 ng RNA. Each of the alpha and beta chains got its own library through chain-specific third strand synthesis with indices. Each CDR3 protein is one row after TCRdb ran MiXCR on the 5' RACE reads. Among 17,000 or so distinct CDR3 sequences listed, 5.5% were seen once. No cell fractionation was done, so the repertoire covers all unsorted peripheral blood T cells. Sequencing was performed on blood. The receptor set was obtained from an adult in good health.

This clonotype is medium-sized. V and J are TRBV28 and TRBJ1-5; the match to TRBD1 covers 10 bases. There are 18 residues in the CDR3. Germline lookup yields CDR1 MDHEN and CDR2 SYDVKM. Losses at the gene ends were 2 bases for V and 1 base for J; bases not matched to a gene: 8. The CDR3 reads CASSLRTGGGISNQPQHF. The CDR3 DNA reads TGTGCCAGCAGTTTACGGACAGGGGGGGGTATCAGCAATCAGCCCCAGCATTTT.

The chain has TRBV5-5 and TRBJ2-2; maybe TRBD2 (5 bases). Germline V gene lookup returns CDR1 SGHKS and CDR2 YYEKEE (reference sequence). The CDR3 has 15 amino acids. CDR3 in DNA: TGTGAAAGAAGCTTGGGGAAGGGAGACACCGGGGAGCTGTTTTTT. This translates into CERSLGKGDTGELFF.

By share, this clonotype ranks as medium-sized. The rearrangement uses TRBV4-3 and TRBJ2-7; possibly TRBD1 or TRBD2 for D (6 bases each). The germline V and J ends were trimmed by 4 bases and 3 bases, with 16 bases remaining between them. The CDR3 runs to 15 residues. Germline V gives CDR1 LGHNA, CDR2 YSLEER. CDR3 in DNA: TGCGCCAGCAGCCCCGGGGGCGGGGATGTCTACGAGCAGTACTTC. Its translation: CASSPGGGDVYEQYF.

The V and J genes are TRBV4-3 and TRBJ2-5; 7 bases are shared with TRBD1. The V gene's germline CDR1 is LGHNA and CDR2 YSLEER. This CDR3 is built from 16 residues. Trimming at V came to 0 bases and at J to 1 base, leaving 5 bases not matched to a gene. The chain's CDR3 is CASSQDGAGGQETQYF. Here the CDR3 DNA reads TGCGCCAGCAGCCAAGATGGGGCAGGGGGCCAAGAGACCCAGTACTTC.

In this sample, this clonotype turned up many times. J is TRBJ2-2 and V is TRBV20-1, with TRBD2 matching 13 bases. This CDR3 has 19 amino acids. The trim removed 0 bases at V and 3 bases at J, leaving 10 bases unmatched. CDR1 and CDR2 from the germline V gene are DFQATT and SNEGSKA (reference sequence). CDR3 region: CSARDQAGLAGSYTGELFF. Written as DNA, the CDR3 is TGCAGTGCTAGAGATCAGGCGGGACTAGCGGGGAGCTACACCGGGGAGCTGTTTTTT.

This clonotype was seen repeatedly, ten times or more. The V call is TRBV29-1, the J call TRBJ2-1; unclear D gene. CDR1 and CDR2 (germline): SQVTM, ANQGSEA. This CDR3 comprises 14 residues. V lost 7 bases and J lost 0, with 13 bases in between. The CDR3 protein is CSAKLTFSYNEQFF. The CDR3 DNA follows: TGCAGCGCCAAACTAACCTTCTCCTACAATGAGCAGTTCTTC.

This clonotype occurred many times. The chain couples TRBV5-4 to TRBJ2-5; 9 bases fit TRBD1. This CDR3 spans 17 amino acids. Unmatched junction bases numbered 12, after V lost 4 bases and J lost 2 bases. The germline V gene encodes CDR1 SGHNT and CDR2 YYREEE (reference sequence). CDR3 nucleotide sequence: TGTGCCAGCAGCCCGGGGGTAGGACAGGGGTATCAAGAGACCCAGTACTTC. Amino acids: CASSPGVGQGYQETQYF.

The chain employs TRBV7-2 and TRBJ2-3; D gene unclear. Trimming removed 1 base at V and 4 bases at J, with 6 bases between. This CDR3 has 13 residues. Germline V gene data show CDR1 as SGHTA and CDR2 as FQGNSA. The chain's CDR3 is CASSLVVADTQYF. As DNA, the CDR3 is TGTGCCAGCAGCTTAGTGGTCGCAGATACGCAGTATTTT.

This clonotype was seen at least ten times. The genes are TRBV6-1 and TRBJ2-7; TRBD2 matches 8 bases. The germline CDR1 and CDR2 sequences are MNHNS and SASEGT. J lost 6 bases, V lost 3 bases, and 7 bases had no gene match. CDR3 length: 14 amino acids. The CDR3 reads CASSEISGAIEQYF. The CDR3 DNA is TGTGCCAGCAGTGAGATTAGCGGGGCAATCGAGCAGTACTTC.

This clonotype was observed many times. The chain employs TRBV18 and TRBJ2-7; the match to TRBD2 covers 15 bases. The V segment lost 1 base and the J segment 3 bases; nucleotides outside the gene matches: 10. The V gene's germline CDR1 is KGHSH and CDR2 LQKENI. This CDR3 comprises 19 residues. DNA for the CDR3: TGTGCCAGCTCACCACTTGCGGGGACTAGCGGGGGGTCCCTCTACGAGCAGTACTTC. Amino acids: CASSPLAGTSGGSLYEQYF.

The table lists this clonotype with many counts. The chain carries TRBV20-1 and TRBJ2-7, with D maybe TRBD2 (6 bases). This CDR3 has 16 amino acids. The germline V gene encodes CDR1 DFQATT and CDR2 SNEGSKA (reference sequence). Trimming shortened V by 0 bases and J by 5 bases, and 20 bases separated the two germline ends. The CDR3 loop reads CSARDPRHRRGNEQYF. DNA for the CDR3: TGCAGTGCTAGAGATCCCCGACATCGCCGGGGGAACGAGCAGTACTTC.

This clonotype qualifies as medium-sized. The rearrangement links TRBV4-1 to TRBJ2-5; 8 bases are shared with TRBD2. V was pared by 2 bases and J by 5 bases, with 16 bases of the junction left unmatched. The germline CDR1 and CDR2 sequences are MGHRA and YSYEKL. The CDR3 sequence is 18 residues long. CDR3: CASSQPTLRGGLRETQYF. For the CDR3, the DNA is TGCGCCAGCAGCCAACCTACGCTTCGCGGGGGGCTGCGCGAGACCCAGTACTTC.

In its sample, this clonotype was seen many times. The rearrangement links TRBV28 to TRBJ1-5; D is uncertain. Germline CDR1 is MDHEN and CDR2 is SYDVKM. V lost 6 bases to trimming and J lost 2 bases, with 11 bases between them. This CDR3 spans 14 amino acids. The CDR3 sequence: CASSLPSGNQPQHF. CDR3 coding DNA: TGTGCCAGCAGCCTTCCCAGCGGCAATCAGCCCCAGCATTTT.

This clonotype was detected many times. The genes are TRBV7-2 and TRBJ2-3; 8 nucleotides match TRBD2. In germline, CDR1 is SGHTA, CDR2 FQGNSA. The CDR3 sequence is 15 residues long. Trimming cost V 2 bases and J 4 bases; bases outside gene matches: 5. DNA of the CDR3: TGTGCCAGCAGCTTACCGCGGGGGGCGGCAGATACGCAGTATTTT. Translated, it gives CASSLPRGAADTQYF.

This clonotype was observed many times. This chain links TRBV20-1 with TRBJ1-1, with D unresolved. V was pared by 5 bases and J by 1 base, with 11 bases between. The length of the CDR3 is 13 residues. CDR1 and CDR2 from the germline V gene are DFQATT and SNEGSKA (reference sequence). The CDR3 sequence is CSAPGPANTEAFF. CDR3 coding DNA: TGCAGTGCTCCCGGACCGGCGAACACTGAAGCTTTCTTT.

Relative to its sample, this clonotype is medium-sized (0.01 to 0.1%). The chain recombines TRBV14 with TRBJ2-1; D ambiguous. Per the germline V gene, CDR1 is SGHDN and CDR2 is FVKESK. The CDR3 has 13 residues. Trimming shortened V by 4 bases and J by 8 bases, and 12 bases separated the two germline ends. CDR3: CASSPLFRDEQFF. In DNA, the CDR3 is TGTGCCAGCAGCCCTCTTTTCCGCGATGAGCAGTTCTTC.

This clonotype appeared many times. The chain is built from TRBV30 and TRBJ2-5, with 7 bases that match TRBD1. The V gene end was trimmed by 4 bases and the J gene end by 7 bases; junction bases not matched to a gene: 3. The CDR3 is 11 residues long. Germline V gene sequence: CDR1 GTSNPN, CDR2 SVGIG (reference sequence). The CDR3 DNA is TGTGCCTGGACAACAGGGGCGACCCAGTACTTC. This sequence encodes CAWTTGATQYF.

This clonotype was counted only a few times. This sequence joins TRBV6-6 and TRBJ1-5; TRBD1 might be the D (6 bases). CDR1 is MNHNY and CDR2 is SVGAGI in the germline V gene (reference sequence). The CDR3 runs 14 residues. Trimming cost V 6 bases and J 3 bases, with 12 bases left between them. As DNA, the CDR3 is TGTGCCAGCAGCACAGGGAGTTCCAATCAGCCCCAGCATTTT. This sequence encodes CASSTGSSNQPQHF.

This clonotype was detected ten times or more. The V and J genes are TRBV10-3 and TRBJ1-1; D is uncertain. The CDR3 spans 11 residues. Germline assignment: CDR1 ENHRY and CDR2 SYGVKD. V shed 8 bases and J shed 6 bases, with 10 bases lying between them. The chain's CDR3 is CAIGGGAEAFF. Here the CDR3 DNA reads TGTGCCATCGGAGGTGGGGCTGAAGCTTTCTTT.

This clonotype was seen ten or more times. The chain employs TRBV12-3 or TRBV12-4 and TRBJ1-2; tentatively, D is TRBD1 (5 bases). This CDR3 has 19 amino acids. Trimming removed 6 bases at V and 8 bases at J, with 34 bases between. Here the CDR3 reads CASSYWPSSGLSSREGYTF. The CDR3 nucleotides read TGTGCCAGCAGCTACTGGCCATCATCGGGACTCTCGTCCCGGGAGGGCTACACCTTC.

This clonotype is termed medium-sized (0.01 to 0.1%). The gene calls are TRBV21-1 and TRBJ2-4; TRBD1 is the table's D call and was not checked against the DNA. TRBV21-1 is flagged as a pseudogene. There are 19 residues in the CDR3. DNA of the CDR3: TGTGCCAGCAGCAAATCCGAGACCGACAGATCGCTAGCCAAAAACATTCAGTACTTC. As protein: CASSKSETDRSLAKNIQYF.

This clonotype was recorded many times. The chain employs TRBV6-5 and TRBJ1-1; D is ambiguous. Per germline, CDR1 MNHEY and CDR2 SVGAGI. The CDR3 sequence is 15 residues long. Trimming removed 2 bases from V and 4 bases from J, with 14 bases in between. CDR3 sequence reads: CASSYPDIAVTEAFF. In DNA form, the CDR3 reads TGTGCCAGCAGTTACCCTGACATAGCGGTCACTGAAGCTTTCTTT.

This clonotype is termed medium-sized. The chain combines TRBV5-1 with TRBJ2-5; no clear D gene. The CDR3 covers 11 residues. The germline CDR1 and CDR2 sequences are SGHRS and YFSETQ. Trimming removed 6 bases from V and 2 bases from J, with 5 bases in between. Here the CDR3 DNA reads TGCGCCAGCAAAGAGCAAGAGACCCAGTACTTC. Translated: CASKEQETQYF.

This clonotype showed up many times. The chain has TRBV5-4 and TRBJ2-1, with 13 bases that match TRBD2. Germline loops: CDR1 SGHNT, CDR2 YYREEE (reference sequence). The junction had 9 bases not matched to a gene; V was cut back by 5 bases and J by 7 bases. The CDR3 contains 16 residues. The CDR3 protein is CASSRTSGGRGNEQFF. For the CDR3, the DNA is TGTGCCAGCAGTAGGACTAGCGGGGGCAGAGGGAATGAGCAGTTCTTC.

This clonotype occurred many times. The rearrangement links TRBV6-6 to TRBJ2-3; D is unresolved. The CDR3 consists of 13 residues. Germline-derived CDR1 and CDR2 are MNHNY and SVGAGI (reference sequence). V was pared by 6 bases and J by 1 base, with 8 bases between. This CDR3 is CASSWKGTDTQYF. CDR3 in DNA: TGTGCCAGCAGCTGGAAGGGCACAGATACGCAGTATTTT.

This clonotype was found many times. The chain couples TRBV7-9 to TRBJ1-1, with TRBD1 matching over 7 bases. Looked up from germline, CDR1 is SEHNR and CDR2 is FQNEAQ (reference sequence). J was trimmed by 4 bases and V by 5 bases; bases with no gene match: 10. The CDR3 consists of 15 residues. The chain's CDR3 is CASSLSAGGGTEAFF. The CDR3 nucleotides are TGTGCCAGCAGCCTAAGCGCAGGGGGAGGCACTGAAGCTTTCTTT.

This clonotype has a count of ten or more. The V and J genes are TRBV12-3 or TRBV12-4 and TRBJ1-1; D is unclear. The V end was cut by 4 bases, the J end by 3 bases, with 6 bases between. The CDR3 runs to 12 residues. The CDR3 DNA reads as TGTGCCAGCAGTTCGGGATACACTGAAGCTTTCTTT. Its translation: CASSSGYTEAFF.